A selection of T cell receptor beta chains follows, all from one sample in a study of cytomegalovirus exposure and HLA in healthy donors. Clones were read by immunoSEQ multiplex PCR, and TCRdb kept only the in-frame ones, dropping some. The sample yields 100,000 to 120,000 clones, 69% seen once. Sequenced material: PBMCs. Receptors were obtained from a man aged 25 to 40 in good health and CMV-seronegative. Each CDR3 is given with its conserved first and last residue. The order of the fields is clone size, V gene, J gene, D gene, CDR3 DNA, CDR3 protein. D genes are given only for firm matches. Expanded clones are given a class, and other clones once, few, many or no size at all.

abundance: NA; v_gene: TRBV9; j_gene: TRBJ1-2; d_gene: NA; CDR3nt: TGTGCCAGCAGCGTAGTGCCAGGCTATGGCTACACCTTC; CDR3aa: CASSVVPGYGYTF
abundance: few; v_gene: TRBV10-3; j_gene: TRBJ2-1; d_gene: TRBD2; CDR3nt: TGTGCCATCAGTGACCACGCGGGGGAAACCTACAATGAGCAGTTCTTC; CDR3aa: CAISDHAGETYNEQFF
abundance: NA; v_gene: TRBV6-1; j_gene: TRBJ2-7; d_gene: TRBD1; CDR3nt: TGTGCCAGCAGTGCCCGGGACAGGGGTGACGAGCAGTACTTC; CDR3aa: CASSARDRGDEQYF
abundance: few; v_gene: TRBV19; j_gene: TRBJ1-2; d_gene: TRBD1; CDR3nt: TGTGCCAGTAGTATCGGAGGGGGCAACTATGGCTACACCTTC; CDR3aa: CASSIGGGNYGYTF
abundance: NA; v_gene: TRBV9; j_gene: TRBJ2-1; d_gene: TRBD2; CDR3nt: TGTGCCAGCAGCGTAGAGGGACTAACCCGCAATGAGCAGTTCTTC; CDR3aa: CASSVEGLTRNEQFF
abundance: medium-sized; v_gene: TRBV28; j_gene: TRBJ2-7; d_gene: TRBD1; CDR3nt: TGTGCCAGCAGCTGGGGACAGAGCTCCTACGAGCAGTACTTC; CDR3aa: CASSWGQSSYEQYF
abundance: NA; v_gene: TRBV10-3; j_gene: TRBJ2-7; d_gene: NA; CDR3nt: TGTGCCATCAGTGAGCGGGGGACAGTTTCCGAGCAGTACTTC; CDR3aa: CAISERGTVSEQYF
abundance: NA; v_gene: TRBV4-2; j_gene: TRBJ2-3; d_gene: TRBD2; CDR3nt: TGTGCCAGCAGCCAAGATCCCCCCCAGCGGGGGAGGGATACGCAGTATTTT; CDR3aa: CASSQDPPQRGRDTQYF
abundance: NA; v_gene: TRBV9; j_gene: TRBJ1-2; d_gene: NA; CDR3nt: TGTGCCAGCAGCGTAGCTACGGGGGAGTACGGAGGCTACACCTTC; CDR3aa: CASSVATGEYGGYTF
abundance: few; v_gene: TRBV30; j_gene: TRBJ1-1; d_gene: TRBD1; CDR3nt: TGTGCCTGGCGGACAGGGGGCAACACTGAAGCTTTCTTT; CDR3aa: CAWRTGGNTEAFF
abundance: NA; v_gene: TRBV19; j_gene: TRBJ1-2; d_gene: NA; CDR3nt: TGCGCAAGTAAAGTAGGGGCTGGGGGCAACTATGGCTACACCTTC; CDR3aa: CASKVGAGGNYGYTF
abundance: NA; v_gene: TRBV30; j_gene: TRBJ2-7; d_gene: TRBD1; CDR3nt: TGTGCCTGGAGTGGAGGCGTTCCCCGGACAGGGAACGAGCAGTACTTC; CDR3aa: CAWSGGVPRTGNEQYF
abundance: few; v_gene: TRBV2; j_gene: TRBJ1-4; d_gene: NA; CDR3nt: TGTGCCAGCAGCAAGAGGGGGTCTAATGAAAAACTGTTTTTT; CDR3aa: CASSKRGSNEKLFF
abundance: few; v_gene: TRBV4-2; j_gene: TRBJ2-3; d_gene: TRBD2; CDR3nt: TGTGCCAGCAGCCAAGATGACCTAGCGGGAGGCACAGATACGCAGTATTTT; CDR3aa: CASSQDDLAGGTDTQYF
abundance: NA; v_gene: TRBV9; j_gene: TRBJ2-2; d_gene: NA; CDR3nt: TGTGCCAGCAGCGTAGTAGTGGACACCGGGGAGCTGTTTTTT; CDR3aa: CASSVVVDTGELFF
abundance: NA; v_gene: TRBV7-3; j_gene: TRBJ1-1; d_gene: NA; CDR3nt: TGTGCCAGCAGCCGAACACGGAACACTGAAGCTTTCTTT; CDR3aa: CASSRTRNTEAFF